This record covers a single T cell receptor beta chain. Antigen unknown. The data were obtained in a study of blood T cells in healthy people across ages. Through a sample-barcoded 5' primer and a J-beta primer mix, a second PCR was run for roughly 7 to 12 cycles. Researchers report that a template-switch adaptor with 12 random nucleotides tagged each cDNA molecule. TCRdb redid the calling of the 5' RACE reads with MiXCR, one entry per CDR3 protein. The sample has 540,000 or so distinct CDR3 sequences; less than 60% are singletons. Germline lookup yields CDR1 SGHTA and CDR2 FQGNSA. The CDR3 extends over 16 amino acids. The junction had 11 bases not matched to a gene; V was cut back by 2 bases and J by 8 bases. General observations from the study: The study found more naive CD4+ cells and higher diversity in long-lived than aged donors. Changes seen in expanded clonotypes were possibly confounded by donor CMV status left unknown.

The V call is TRBV7-2, the J call TRBJ1-2; 10 nucleotides line up with TRBD1. Sequenced material: blood. This sequence was found in a man at least 80 years old in good health. This CDR3 reads CASSLTADRGRGGYTF. The CDR3 DNA is TGTGCCAGCAGCTTAACGGCCGACAGGGGGCGGGGCGGCTACACCTTC.